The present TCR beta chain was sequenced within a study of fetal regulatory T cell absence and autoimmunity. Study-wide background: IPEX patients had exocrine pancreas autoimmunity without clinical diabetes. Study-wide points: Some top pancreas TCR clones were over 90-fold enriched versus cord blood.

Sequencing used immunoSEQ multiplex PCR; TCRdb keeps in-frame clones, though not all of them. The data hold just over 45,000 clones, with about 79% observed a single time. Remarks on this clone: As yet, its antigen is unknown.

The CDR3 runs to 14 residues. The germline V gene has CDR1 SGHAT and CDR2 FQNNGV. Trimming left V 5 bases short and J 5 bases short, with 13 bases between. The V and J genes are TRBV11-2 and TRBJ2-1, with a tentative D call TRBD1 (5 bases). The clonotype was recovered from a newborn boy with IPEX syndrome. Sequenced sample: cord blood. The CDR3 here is CASSPERQHNEQFF. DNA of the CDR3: TGTGCCAGCAGCCCCGAAAGACAGCACAATGAGCAGTTCTTC.